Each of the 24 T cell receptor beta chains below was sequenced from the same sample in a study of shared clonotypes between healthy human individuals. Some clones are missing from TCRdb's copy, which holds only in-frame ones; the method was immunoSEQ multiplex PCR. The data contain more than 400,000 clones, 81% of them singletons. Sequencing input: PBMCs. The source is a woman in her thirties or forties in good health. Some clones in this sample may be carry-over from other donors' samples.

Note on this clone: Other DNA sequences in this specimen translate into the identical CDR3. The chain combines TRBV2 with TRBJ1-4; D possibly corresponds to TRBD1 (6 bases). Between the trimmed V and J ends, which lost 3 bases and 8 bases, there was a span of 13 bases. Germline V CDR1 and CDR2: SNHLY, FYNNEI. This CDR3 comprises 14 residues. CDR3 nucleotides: TGTGCCAGCAGTGATCTCAGGGGAGGCGAAAAACTGTTTTTT. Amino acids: CASSDLRGGEKLFF. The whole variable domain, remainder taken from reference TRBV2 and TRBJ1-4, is EPEVTQTPSHQVTQMGQEVILRCVPISNHLYFYWYRQILGQKVEFLVSFYNNEISEKSEIFDDQFSVERPDGSNFTLKIRSTKLEDSAMYFCASSDLRGGEKLFFGSGTQLSVL.

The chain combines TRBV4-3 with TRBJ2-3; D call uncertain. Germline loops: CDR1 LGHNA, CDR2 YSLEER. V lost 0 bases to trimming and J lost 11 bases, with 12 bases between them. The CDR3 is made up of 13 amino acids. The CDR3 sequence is CASSQDFEVGQYF. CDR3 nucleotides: TGCGCCAGCAGCCAAGATTTTGAGGTTGGGCAGTATTTT.

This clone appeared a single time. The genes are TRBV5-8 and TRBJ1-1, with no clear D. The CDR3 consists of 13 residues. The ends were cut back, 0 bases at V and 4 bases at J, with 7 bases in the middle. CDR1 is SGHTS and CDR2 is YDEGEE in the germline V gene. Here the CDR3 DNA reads TGTGCCAGCAGCTTGGGCCGGGGCACTGAAGCTTTCTTT. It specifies CASSLGRGTEAFF.

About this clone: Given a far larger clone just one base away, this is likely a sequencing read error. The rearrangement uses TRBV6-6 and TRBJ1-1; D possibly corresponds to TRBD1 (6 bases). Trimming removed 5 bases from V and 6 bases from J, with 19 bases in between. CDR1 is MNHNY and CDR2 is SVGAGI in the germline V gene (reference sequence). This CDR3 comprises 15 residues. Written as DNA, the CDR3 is TGTGCCAGCAGTCCCTACAGGGTGGTGGACGCTGAAGCTTTCTTT. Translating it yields CASSPYRVVDAEAFF.

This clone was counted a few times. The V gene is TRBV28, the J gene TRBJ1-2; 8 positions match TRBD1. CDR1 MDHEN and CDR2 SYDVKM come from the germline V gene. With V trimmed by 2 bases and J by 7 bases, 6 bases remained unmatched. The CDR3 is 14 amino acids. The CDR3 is CASSLHSGGGGYTF. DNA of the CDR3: TGTGCCAGCAGTTTACACTCAGGGGGCGGTGGCTACACCTTC.

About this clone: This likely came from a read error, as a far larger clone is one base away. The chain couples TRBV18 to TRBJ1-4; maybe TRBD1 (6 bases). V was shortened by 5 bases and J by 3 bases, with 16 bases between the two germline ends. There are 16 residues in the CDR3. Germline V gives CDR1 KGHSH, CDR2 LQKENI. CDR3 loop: CASSSRRDTPNEKLFF. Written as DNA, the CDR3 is TGTGCCAGCTCATCACGGCGGGACACACCTAATGAAAAACTGTTTTTT.

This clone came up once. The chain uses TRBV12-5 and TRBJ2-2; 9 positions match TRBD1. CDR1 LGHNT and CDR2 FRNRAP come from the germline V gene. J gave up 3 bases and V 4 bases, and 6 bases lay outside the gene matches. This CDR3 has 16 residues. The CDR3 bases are TGTGCTAGTGGTTCAGCACAGGGGGCGGACACCGGGGAGCTGTTTTTT. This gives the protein CASGSAQGADTGELFF.

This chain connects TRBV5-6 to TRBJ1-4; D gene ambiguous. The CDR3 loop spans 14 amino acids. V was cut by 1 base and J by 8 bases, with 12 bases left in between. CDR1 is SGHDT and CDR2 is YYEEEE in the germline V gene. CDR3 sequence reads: CASSLNPGGEKLFF. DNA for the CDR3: TGTGCCAGCAGCTTGAACCCGGGTGGGGAAAAACTGTTTTTT.

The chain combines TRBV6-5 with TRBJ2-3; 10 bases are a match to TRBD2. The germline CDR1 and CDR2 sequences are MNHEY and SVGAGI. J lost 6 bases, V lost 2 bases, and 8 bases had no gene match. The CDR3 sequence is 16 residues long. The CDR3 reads CASSYRLAGAPDTQYF. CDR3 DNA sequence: TGTGCCAGCAGTTACCGGCTAGCGGGGGCCCCTGATACGCAGTATTTT.

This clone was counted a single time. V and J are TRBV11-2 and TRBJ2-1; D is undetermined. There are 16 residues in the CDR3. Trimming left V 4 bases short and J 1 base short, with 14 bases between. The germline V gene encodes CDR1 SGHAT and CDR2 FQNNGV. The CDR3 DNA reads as TGTGCCAGCAGCTACTTGACGGGTGGTTCCTACAATGAGCAGTTCTTC. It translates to CASSYLTGGSYNEQFF.

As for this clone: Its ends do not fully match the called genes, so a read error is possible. Here the CDR3 reads CASNPGVGAFHGYTF. CDR3 sequence (DNA): TGTGCTAGCAACCCGGGGGTGGGGGCTTTTCATGGCTACACCTTC. The gene calls are TRBV7-7 and TRBJ1-2, with TRBD1 as a possible D gene (6 bases). The CDR3 is 15 residues long. CDR1 is SSHAT and CDR2 is FNYEAQ in the germline V gene (reference sequence).

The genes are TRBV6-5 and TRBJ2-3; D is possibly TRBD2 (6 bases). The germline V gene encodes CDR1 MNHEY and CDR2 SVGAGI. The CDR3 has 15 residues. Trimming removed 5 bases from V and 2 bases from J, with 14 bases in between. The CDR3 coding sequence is TGTGCCAGCAGTCCCCGGGTAGCGGACACAGATACGCAGTATTTT. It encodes CASSPRVADTDTQYF.

In DNA form, the CDR3 reads TGTGCCAGCAGGATGGGGACCGTCTACAATGAGCAGTTCTTC. It is translated as CASRMGTVYNEQFF. The chain recombines TRBV6-5 with TRBJ2-1; D assignment may be TRBD1 or TRBD2 (5 bases each). The CDR3 sequence is 14 residues long. CDR1 is MNHEY, CDR2 SVGAGI, per germline. V lost 6 bases, J lost 3 bases, and 12 bases lay in between.

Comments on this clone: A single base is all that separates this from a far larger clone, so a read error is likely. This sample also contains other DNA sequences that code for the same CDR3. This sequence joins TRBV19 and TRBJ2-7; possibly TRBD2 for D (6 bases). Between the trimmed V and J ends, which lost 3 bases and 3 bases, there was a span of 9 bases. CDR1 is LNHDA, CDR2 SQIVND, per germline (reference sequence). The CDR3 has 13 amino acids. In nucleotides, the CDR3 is TGTGCCAGTAGTATGGGGACTGTCTACGAGCAGTACTTC. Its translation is CASSMGTVYEQYF.

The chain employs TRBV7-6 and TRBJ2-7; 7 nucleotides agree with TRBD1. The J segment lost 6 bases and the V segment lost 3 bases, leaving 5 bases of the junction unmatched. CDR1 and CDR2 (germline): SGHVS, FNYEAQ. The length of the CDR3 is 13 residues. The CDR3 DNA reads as TGTGCCAGCAGCTTCCTACAGGGGAGCGAGCAGTACTTC. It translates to CASSFLQGSEQYF. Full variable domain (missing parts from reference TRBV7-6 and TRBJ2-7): GAGVSQSPRYKVTKRGQDVALRCDPISGHVSLYWYRQALGQGPEFLTYFNYEAQQDKSGLPNDRFSAERPEGSISTLTIQRTEQRDSAMYRCASSFLQGSEQYFGPGTRLTVT.

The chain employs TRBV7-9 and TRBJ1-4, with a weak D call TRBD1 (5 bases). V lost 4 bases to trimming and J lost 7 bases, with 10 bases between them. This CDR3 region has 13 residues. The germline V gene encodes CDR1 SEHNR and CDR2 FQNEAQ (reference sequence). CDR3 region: CASSSTEVEKLFF. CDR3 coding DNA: TGTGCCAGCAGCTCGACAGAGGTTGAAAAACTGTTTTTT.

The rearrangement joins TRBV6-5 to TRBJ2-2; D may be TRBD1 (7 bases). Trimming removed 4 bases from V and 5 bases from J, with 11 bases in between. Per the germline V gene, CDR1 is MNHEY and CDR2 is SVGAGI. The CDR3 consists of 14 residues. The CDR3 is CASSWQGGTGELFF. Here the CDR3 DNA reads TGTGCCAGCAGTTGGCAGGGGGGTACCGGGGAGCTGTTTTTT.

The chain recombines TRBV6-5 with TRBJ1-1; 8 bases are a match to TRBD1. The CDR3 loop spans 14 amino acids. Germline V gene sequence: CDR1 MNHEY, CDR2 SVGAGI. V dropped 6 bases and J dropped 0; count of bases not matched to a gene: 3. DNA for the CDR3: TGTGCCAGCAGAGCAGGGGGCCTGAACACTGAAGCTTTCTTT. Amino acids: CASRAGGLNTEAFF.

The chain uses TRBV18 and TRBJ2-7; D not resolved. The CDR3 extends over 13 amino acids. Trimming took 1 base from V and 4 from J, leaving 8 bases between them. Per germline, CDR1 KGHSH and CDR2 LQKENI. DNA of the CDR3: TGTGCCAGCTCACCACGGGCGGAATACGAGCAGTACTTC. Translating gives CASSPRAEYEQYF.

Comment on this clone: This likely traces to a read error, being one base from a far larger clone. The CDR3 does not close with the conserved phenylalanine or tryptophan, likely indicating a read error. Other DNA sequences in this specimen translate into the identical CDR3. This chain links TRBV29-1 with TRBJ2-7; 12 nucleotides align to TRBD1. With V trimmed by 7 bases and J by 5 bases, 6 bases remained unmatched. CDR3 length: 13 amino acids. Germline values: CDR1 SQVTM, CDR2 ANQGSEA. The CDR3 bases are TGCAGCGCCACGGGACAGGGGGCTCACGAGCAGTACCTC. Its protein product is CSATGQGAHEQYL.

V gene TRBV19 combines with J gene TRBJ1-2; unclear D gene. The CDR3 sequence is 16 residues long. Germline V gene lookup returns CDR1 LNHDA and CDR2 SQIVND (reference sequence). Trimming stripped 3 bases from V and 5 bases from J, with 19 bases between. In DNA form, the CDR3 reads TGTGCCAGTAGTATCGTTTCGGGTACTCTACCGTATGGCTACACCTTC. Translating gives CASSIVSGTLPYGYTF.

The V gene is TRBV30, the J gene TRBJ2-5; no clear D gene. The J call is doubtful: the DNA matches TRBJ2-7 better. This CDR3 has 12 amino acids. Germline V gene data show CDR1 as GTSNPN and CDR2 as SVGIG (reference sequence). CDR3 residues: CAWSVPSYEQYF. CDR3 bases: TGTGCCTGGAGTGTACCGTCCTACGAGCAGTACTTC.

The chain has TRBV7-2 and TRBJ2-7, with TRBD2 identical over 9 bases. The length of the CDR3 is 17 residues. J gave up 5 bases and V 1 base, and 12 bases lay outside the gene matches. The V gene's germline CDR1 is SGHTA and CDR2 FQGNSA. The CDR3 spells CASSLVMVAGVLNEQYF. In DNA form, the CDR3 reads TGTGCCAGCAGCTTAGTTATGGTAGCGGGAGTCCTAAACGAGCAGTACTTC.

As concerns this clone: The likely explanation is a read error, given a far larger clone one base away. CDR3 loop: CASPPWGTSNTEAFF. The CDR3 DNA is TGTGCCAGTCCCCCTTGGGGGACATCGAACACTGAAGCTTTCTTT. V is TRBV19 and J is TRBJ1-1; weak D call: TRBD1 (6 bases). There are 15 residues in the CDR3. CDR1 and CDR2 from the germline V gene are LNHDA and SQIVND (reference sequence). V lost 8 bases, J lost 1 base, and 17 bases lay in between.